This TCR beta chain was profiled in a study of cytomegalovirus exposure and HLA in healthy donors. Whole-study results and caveats: Earlier analysis yielded a pattern in which most TCR beta V segments were productive about 87% or about 30% of the time. Most observed TCR sequences were rare, whereas some public TCRs were detected in many donors. Analysis performed later showed TCR beta chains linked to HLA being more clonally expanded than equally common others.

Primers: 60 Vbeta forward and 13 Jbeta reverse. Sequencing used immunoSEQ multiplex PCR; TCRdb keeps in-frame clones, though not all of them. The table lists more than 150,000 clones, 75% to 85% of them singletons, with 2% to 2.5% in the top ten. Comments on this clone: What it binds is not known.

CDR3 size: 15 residues. CDR1 is SGHRS, CDR2 YFSETQ, per germline. Trimming took 7 bases from V and 4 from J, leaving 20 bases between them. This chain joins TRBV5-1 and TRBJ1-1; TRBD1 is a possible D gene (6 bases). The sample taken for sequencing was PBMCs. This receptor was taken from a woman in her thirties in good health and CMV-seropositive. The CDR3 region is CASGPTTGPGTEAFF. In nucleotides, the CDR3 is TGCGCCAGCGGCCCGACAACAGGGCCGGGCACTGAAGCTTTCTTT.